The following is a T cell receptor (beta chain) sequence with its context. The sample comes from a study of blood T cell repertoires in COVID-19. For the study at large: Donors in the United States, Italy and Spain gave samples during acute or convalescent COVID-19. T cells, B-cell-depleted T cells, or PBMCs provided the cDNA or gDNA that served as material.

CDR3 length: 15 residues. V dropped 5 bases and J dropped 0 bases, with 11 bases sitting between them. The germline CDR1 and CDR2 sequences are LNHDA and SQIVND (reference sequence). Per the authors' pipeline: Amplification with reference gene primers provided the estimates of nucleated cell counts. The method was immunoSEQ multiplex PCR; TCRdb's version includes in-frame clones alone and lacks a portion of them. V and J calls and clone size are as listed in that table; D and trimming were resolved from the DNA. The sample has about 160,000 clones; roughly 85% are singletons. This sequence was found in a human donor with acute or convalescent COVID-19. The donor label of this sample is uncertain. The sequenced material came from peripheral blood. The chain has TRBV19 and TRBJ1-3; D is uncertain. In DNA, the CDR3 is TGTGCCAGTAGTGCGGGCACTGCCTCTGGAAACACCATATATTTT. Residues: CASSAGTASGNTIYF.